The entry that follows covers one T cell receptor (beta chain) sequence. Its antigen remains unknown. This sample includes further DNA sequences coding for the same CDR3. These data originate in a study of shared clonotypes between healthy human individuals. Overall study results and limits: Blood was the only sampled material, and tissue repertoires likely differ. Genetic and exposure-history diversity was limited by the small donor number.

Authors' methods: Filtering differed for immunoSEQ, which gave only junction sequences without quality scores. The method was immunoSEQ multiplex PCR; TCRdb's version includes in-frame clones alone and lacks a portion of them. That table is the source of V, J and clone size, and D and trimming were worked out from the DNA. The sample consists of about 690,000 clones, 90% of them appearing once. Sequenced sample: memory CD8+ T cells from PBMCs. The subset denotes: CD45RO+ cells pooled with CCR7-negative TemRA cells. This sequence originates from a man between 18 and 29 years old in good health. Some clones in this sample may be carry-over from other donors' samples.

As DNA, the CDR3 is TGTGCCAGCAGTTTACGGGGCAGGAACACTGAAGCTTTCTTT. It encodes CASSLRGRNTEAFF. The gene calls are TRBV27 and TRBJ1-1, with a possible D match to TRBD1 (5 bases). Trimming removed 2 bases from V and 1 base from J, with 8 bases in between. Germline CDR1 and CDR2: MNHEY and SMNVEV (reference sequence). The CDR3 is 14 amino acids.